Each of the 27 T cell receptor beta chains below was sequenced from the same sample in a study of technical replicates of blood from a few donors. Assay: immunoSEQ multiplex PCR; the TCRdb copy retains only in-frame clones and omits some. The data contain fewer than 90,000 clones, over 90% of them singletons. The material sequenced was T cells isolated from PBMCs. These TCRs come from a human donor in good health.

The V and J genes are TRBV27 and TRBJ2-1; TRBD2 agrees at 9 bases. Germline V gene data show CDR1 as MNHEY and CDR2 as SMNVEV (reference sequence). This CDR3 region has 17 residues. Trimming at V came to 3 bases and at J to 5 bases, leaving 11 bases not matched to a gene. For the CDR3, the DNA is TGTGCCAGCAGTTTCCCCTCGGGAGCGGGAGGAGACAATGAGCAGTTCTTC. This gives the protein CASSFPSGAGGDNEQFF.

The chain links TRBV5-6 to TRBJ2-7; 7 bases are shared with TRBD1. The CDR3 runs to 14 residues. V lost 5 bases to trimming and J lost 1 base; unmatched junction nucleotides: 6. Germline V gene lookup returns CDR1 SGHDT and CDR2 YYEEEE. The CDR3 DNA is TGTGCCAGCAGACAGACAGGGAGATCCTACGAGCAGTACTTC. Amino acids: CASRQTGRSYEQYF.

The genes are TRBV2 and TRBJ2-4; 8 positions agree with TRBD1. J gave up 2 bases and V 5 bases, and 8 bases lay outside the gene matches. The CDR3 consists of 16 residues. Germline V gene sequence: CDR1 SNHLY, CDR2 FYNNEI. The CDR3, as DNA: TGTGCCAGCAGTATCCAGGGGGCGATAACCAAAAACATTCAGTACTTC. This encodes CASSIQGAITKNIQYF.

The chain recombines TRBV30 with TRBJ2-1; 8 bases fit TRBD1. CDR3 length: 15 residues. Germline CDR1 and CDR2: GTSNPN and SVGIG (reference sequence). V lost 5 bases, J lost 0 bases, and 6 bases stayed unmatched. CDR3 bases: TGTGCCTGGGGAGGACAGGGTAGCTCCTACAATGAGCAGTTCTTC. Its protein product is CAWGGQGSSYNEQFF. The complete variable domain, with remaining parts taken from reference TRBV30 and TRBJ2-1, reads SQTIHQWPATLVQPVGSPLSLECTVEGTSNPNLYWYRQAAGRGLQLLFYSVGIGQISSEVPQNLSASRPQDRQFILSSKKLLLSDSGFYLCAWGGQGSSYNEQFFGPGTRLTVL.

The chain is built from TRBV27 and TRBJ2-7; D possibly corresponds to TRBD1 (5 bases). Germline V gene lookup returns CDR1 MNHEY and CDR2 SMNVEV (reference sequence). This CDR3 is 16 amino acids long. Deletions cut 3 bases from V and 2 bases from J, with 17 bases between. CDR3 nucleotide sequence: TGTGCCAGCAGTTTTGGGTCGGGCAGGGTCCCCTACGAGCAGTACTTC. Protein sequence: CASSFGSGRVPYEQYF.

This CDR3 reads CASSVLRASSYEQYF. CDR3 bases: TGTGCCAGCTCAGTTCTCAGGGCCTCCTCCTACGAGCAGTACTTC. The V gene is TRBV18, the J gene TRBJ2-7; a possible D gene is TRBD1 (5 bases). CDR3 length equals 15 residues. The V end lost 5 bases, the J end lost 0 bases, and 14 bases lay between the germline ends. Germline-derived CDR1 and CDR2 are KGHSH and LQKENI.

V usage is TRBV27 and J usage is TRBJ1-4, with 7 bases that match TRBD1. With V trimmed by 3 bases and J by 8 bases, 6 bases remained unmatched. Germline CDR1 is MNHEY and CDR2 is SMNVEV (reference sequence). CDR3 length: 14 amino acids. Written as DNA, the CDR3 is TGTGCCAGCAGTTTCGAGGGGGCTGGGGAAAAACTGTTTTTT. Translation: CASSFEGAGEKLFF.

With regard to this clone: The junction does not match germline at one end; this may be a read error. The rearrangement joins TRBV9 to TRBJ1-5; tentatively, D is TRBD1 (6 bases). The CDR3 covers 15 residues. Germline V gene sequence: CDR1 SGDLS, CDR2 YYNGEE. The CDR3 region is CATSRGADSNQPQHF. The CDR3, as DNA: TGTGCCACCAGCCGGGGGGCAGACAGCAATCAGCCCCAGCATTTT.

This chain links TRBV9 with TRBJ2-7; 11 bases are a match to TRBD1. CDR1 is SGDLS and CDR2 is YYNGEE in the germline V gene. The CDR3 length is 18 residues. J lost 4 bases, V lost 0 bases, and 12 bases had no gene match. The CDR3 region has the DNA TGTGCCAGCAGCGTAGAGGAACGGACAGGGGGCTCTGGTTACGAGCAGTACTTC. Translating gives CASSVEERTGGSGYEQYF.

The chain has TRBV28 and TRBJ1-4, with 8 positions matching TRBD1. The CDR3 consists of 16 residues. V lost 4 bases to trimming and J lost 7 bases; unmatched junction nucleotides: 11. Germline V lookup: CDR1 MDHEN, CDR2 SYDVKM. In DNA, the CDR3 is TGTGCCAGCAGTTCACAGGGGGAGAGTAGATTTGAAAAACTGTTTTTT. Residues: CASSSQGESRFEKLFF.

V gene TRBV11-3 combines with J gene TRBJ2-1; 14 bases are shared with TRBD2. This CDR3 has 16 amino acids. V gave up 5 bases and J gave up 4 bases; unmatched junction bases: 4. In germline, CDR1 is SGHNT, CDR2 YENEEA. The CDR3 bases are TGTGCCAGCAGCCCGGGACTAGCGGGAGTATACAATGAGCAGTTCTTC. It translates to CASSPGLAGVYNEQFF.

J is TRBJ2-3 and V is TRBV6-4; TRBD2 matches at 11 bases. The germline CDR1 and CDR2 sequences are MRHNA and SNTAGT. V dropped 5 bases and J dropped 2; count of bases not matched to a gene: 6. The CDR3 has 16 amino acids. The CDR3 region has the DNA TGTGCCAGCAGTCCACTAGCGGGAGTCCCCACAGATACGCAGTATTTT. Translation gives CASSPLAGVPTDTQYF.

The V and J genes are TRBV7-2 and TRBJ2-2; 7 nucleotides line up with TRBD2. CDR1 and CDR2 from the germline V gene are SGHTA and FQGNSA. This CDR3 contains 18 residues. With 5 bases clipped from V and 3 bases from J, the junction kept 15 bases outside the gene matches. The chain's CDR3 is CASSPPLGRREDTGELFF. In nucleotides, the CDR3 is TGTGCCAGCAGCCCCCCCCTCGGGCGACGGGAGGACACCGGGGAGCTGTTTTTT.

V gene TRBV19 combines with J gene TRBJ1-2; TRBD1 might be the D (6 bases). The CDR3 sequence is 14 residues long. Trimming shortened V by 5 bases and J by 3 bases, and 13 bases separated the two germline ends. Germline-derived CDR1 and CDR2 are LNHDA and SQIVND (reference sequence). The CDR3 sequence: CASSARQAHYGYTF. The CDR3 coding sequence is TGTGCCAGTAGTGCGCGACAGGCCCACTATGGCTACACCTTC.

The chain joins TRBV14 to TRBJ2-7; 8 bases are shared with TRBD1. J lost 3 bases, V lost 1 base, and 2 bases had no gene match. The CDR3 sequence is 14 residues long. CDR1 and CDR2 from the germline V gene are SGHDN and FVKESK. In nucleotides, the CDR3 is TGTGCCAGCAGCCAAGGGACAGGGAACTACGAGCAGTACTTC. This gives the protein CASSQGTGNYEQYF.

The chain carries TRBV30 and TRBJ2-7, with D maybe TRBD1 (6 bases). Germline V gene sequence: CDR1 GTSNPN, CDR2 SVGIG (reference sequence). The CDR3 is 13 residues long. V lost 0 bases and J lost 6, with 12 bases in between. CDR3 in amino acids: CAWSVQLQGEQYF. In nucleotides, the CDR3 is TGTGCCTGGAGTGTACAACTACAGGGCGAGCAGTACTTC.

J is TRBJ1-2 and V is TRBV5-5, with TRBD1 matching over 7 bases. The germline gives CDR1 SGHKS, CDR2 YYEKEE (reference sequence). Trimming at V came to 1 base and at J to 4 bases, leaving 4 bases not matched to a gene. This CDR3 is built from 14 residues. This chain's CDR3 is CASSLLGQTYGYTF. The DNA for the CDR3 is TGTGCCAGCAGCTTGTTGGGACAGACCTATGGCTACACCTTC. The full variable domain, its missing parts supplied by reference TRBV5-5 and TRBJ1-2, is DAGVTQSPTHLIKTRGQQVTLRCSPISGHKSVSWYQQVLGQGPQFIFQYYEKEERGRGNFPDRFSARQFPNYSSELNVNALLLGDSALYLCASSLLGQTYGYTFGSGTRLTVV.

The chain recombines TRBV9 with TRBJ2-3; D is possibly TRBD1 (6 bases). Per the germline V gene, CDR1 is SGDLS and CDR2 is YYNGEE. V was cut by 4 bases and J by 4 bases, with 13 bases left in between. This CDR3 spans 14 amino acids. CDR3 coding DNA: TGTGCCAGCAGCTCGAATACAGGGCCAGATACGCAGTATTTT. It yields the protein CASSSNTGPDTQYF.

This chain joins TRBV7-2 and TRBJ1-5, with a weak D call TRBD1 (5 bases). CDR1 is SGHTA, CDR2 FQGNSA, per germline. Trimming left V 1 base short and J 0 bases short, with 13 bases between. The CDR3 consists of 17 residues. This CDR3 is CASSLGTGPTSNQPQHF. CDR3 nucleotides: TGTGCCAGCAGCTTAGGCACAGGCCCAACTAGCAATCAGCCCCAGCATTTT.

V and J are TRBV9 and TRBJ2-2; D possibly corresponds to TRBD2 (7 bases). Trimming removed 4 bases from V and 5 bases from J, with 18 bases in between. The CDR3 contains 16 residues. The germline CDR1 and CDR2 sequences are SGDLS and YYNGEE. CDR3 in amino acids: CASSPRPRGGTGELFF. The CDR3 coding sequence is TGTGCCAGCAGCCCGAGGCCCAGGGGAGGGACCGGGGAGCTGTTTTTT. Together with reference TRBV9 and TRBJ2-2, the CDR3 gives the full variable domain: DSGVTQTPKHLITATGQRVTLRCSPRSGDLSVYWYQQSLDQGLQFLIQYYNGEERAKGNILERFSAQQFPDLHSELNLSSLELGDSALYFCASSPRPRGGTGELFFGEGSRLTVL.

The CDR3 sequence: CASSRYDRDQDEQYF. CDR3 bases: TGTGCCAGCAGCCGATATGACAGGGATCAAGACGAGCAGTACTTC. The chain uses TRBV7-2 and TRBJ2-7; 7 nucleotides line up with TRBD1. J gave up 5 bases and V 5 bases, and 12 bases lay outside the gene matches. Germline loops: CDR1 SGHTA, CDR2 FQGNSA. The CDR3 runs to 15 residues.

V is TRBV30 and J is TRBJ2-6, with TRBD2 matching 8 bases. CDR1 is GTSNPN, CDR2 SVGIG, per germline (reference sequence). This CDR3 region has 17 residues. V lost 5 bases, J lost 1 base, and 10 bases stayed unmatched. The CDR3 spells CAWESRGGRSGANVLTF. As DNA, the CDR3 is TGTGCCTGGGAGAGTCGGGGGGGCCGATCTGGGGCCAACGTCCTGACTTTC.

The chain combines TRBV7-3 with TRBJ1-2; 7 nucleotides line up with TRBD1. Trimming at V came to 8 bases and at J to 8 bases, leaving 17 bases not matched to a gene. This CDR3 is built from 15 residues. From germline, CDR1 is SGHTA and CDR2 FQGTGA. The CDR3 here is CASGDDREGSEGYTF. The CDR3 nucleotides are TGTGCCAGCGGGGACGACAGGGAAGGAAGCGAGGGCTACACCTTC.

The chain links TRBV19 to TRBJ1-3; tentative D call: TRBD1 (6 bases). The CDR3 has 14 amino acids. Trimming pared 5 bases from V and 9 bases from J, leaving 17 bases between. The germline CDR1 and CDR2 sequences are LNHDA and SQIVND (reference sequence). CDR3 coding DNA: TGTGCCAGTAGTCAACAGGGTTGGGGGGGCACCATATATTTT. Translating it yields CASSQQGWGGTIYF.

The chain recombines TRBV7-9 with TRBJ2-7; 13 bases map to TRBD2. V shed 3 bases and J 6 bases; nucleotides not matched to a gene: 2. This CDR3 spans 14 amino acids. Germline V lookup: CDR1 SEHNR, CDR2 FQNEAQ (reference sequence). The chain's CDR3 is CASSFGTSGTEQYF. CDR3 bases: TGTGCCAGCAGCTTTGGGACTAGCGGGACCGAGCAGTACTTC.

This clone appeared once. The chain couples TRBV5-1 to TRBJ1-1, with 10 bases aligning to TRBD1. Germline loops: CDR1 SGHRS, CDR2 YFSETQ. This CDR3 has 15 amino acids. The ends lost 0 bases at V and 5 bases at J; junction bases unmatched: 4. The CDR3 region has the DNA TGCGCCAGCAGCTTGGTAGGACAGGGGGGTACTGAAGCTTTCTTT. It specifies CASSLVGQGGTEAFF.

The V call is TRBV18, the J call TRBJ1-5; 7 bases map to TRBD1. Trimming took 0 bases from V and 4 from J; bases not matched to a gene: 3. CDR1 is KGHSH, CDR2 LQKENI, per germline. This CDR3 has 15 amino acids. CDR3 residues: CASSPPGQWNQPQHF. The DNA for the CDR3 is TGTGCCAGCTCACCACCGGGACAGTGGAATCAGCCCCAGCATTTT.